A selection of T cell receptor beta chains follows, all from one sample in a study of blood T cell repertoires in COVID-19. Profiling relied on immunoSEQ multiplex PCR, and the TCRdb table lists in-frame clones only, not all of them. Seen here are 130,000 or so clones, around 87% observed once, and the top ten hold 25% to 30%. Sequenced sample: peripheral blood. Source of these receptors: a man aged 70 or older with active or convalescent COVID-19. Each CDR3 is given with its conserved first and last residue. The D gene is left open where the match is weak. The size of a clone is reported for some rows only, either as once, few or many, or as a class for expanded clones.

>13|TRBV21-1|.|.|TRBJ1-5
TGTGCCAGCAGTTCCCTCAGCAATCAGCCCCAGCATTTT
CASSSLSNQPQHF
>17|TRBV3-1/TRBV3-2|TRBD1|.|TRBJ1-1
TGTGCCAGCAGCCAAGTGGGGACAGGGGCTTTTAAAACTGAAGCTTTCTTT
CASSQVGTGAFKTEAFF
>14|TRBV2|TRBD2|.|TRBJ2-7
TGTGCCAGCAGGGAGGGACTAGCGGGACACGAGCAGTACTTC
CASREGLAGHEQYF
>13|TRBV28|TRBD1|few|TRBJ1-6
TGTGCCAGCAGCGGACAGGGGAGTTCACCCCTCCACTTT
CASSGQGSSPLHF
>17|TRBV11-2|TRBD2|.|TRBJ2-1
TGTGCCAGCAGTCGAAGAACCCCGGGACTAGGAAGGAATGAGCAGTTCTTC
CASSRRTPGLGRNEQFF
>14|TRBV3-1/TRBV3-2|.|.|TRBJ2-7
TGTGCCAGCAGCCAAAGAACGGAGACCTACGAGCAGTACTTC
CASSQRTETYEQYF
>15|TRBV7-2|TRBD1|.|TRBJ1-4
TGTGCCAGCAGCACAGGGGGCCGGTGGAGTGAAAAACTGTTTTTT
CASSTGGRWSEKLFF
>11|TRBV2|.|many|TRBJ1-6
TGTGCCAGCAGTGATTTATCACCCCTCCACTTT
CASSDLSPLHF
>16|TRBV28|.|.|TRBJ1-5
TGTGCCAGCAGTTCGAACACGGGGTGGGGCAATCAGCCCCAGCATTTT
CASSSNTGWGNQPQHF
>13|TRBV30|.|.|TRBJ1-1
TGTGCCTGGAGCCCGCCAGGGGACACTGAAGCTTTCTTT
CAWSPPGDTEAFF
>16|TRBV15|TRBD1|.|TRBJ1-3
TGTGCCACCAGCGGGAGACAGGGAACCTCTGGAAACACCATATATTTT
CATSGRQGTSGNTIYF
>12|TRBV28|.|once|TRBJ1-2
TGTGCCAGCAGTGACAGTAACTATGGCTACACCTTC
CASSDSNYGYTF
>13|TRBV27|.|.|TRBJ1-3
TGTGCCAGCAGTTCGACAACTGCAAACACCATATATTTT
CASSSTTANTIYF
>18|TRBV10-3|TRBD1|.|TRBJ2-6
TGTGCCATCAGCGCCGCAGGGGGTGCCGTCTCTGGGGCCAACGTCCTGACTTTC
CAISAAGGAVSGANVLTF
>12|TRBV18|.|few|TRBJ2-2
TGTGCCAGCTCACGGGAGTCCGGGGAGCTGTTTTTT
CASSRESGELFF
>15|TRBV28|TRBD1|.|TRBJ1-6
TGTGCCAGCAGTCCCCGGGACAGGGACTCACCACCCCTCCACTTT
CASSPRDRDSPPLHF
>17|TRBV14|.|.|TRBJ2-2
TGTGCCAGCAGCCAAGAGAGGCCCGGGACTGGTCCCAGACGGCTGTTTTTT
CASSQERPGTGPRRLFF
>15|TRBV25-1|.|once|TRBJ1-4
TGTGCCACGTCATCCCGGTCACTGAATAATGAAAAACTGTTTTTT
CATSSRSLNNEKLFF
>13|TRBV24-1|.|.|TRBJ2-1
TGTGCCACCAGTGATTCTTCGGGGTTTGGGCAGTTCTTC
CATSDSSGFGQFF
>13|TRBV6-6|TRBD1|.|TRBJ1-2
TGTGCCAGCAGTGCGGGACAGGGTTATGGCTACACCTTC
CASSAGQGYGYTF
>14|TRBV3-1/TRBV3-2|.|.|TRBJ1-5
TGTGCCAGCAGCCAATGGGCAGGGAATCAGCCCCAGCATTTT
CASSQWAGNQPQHF
>15|TRBV7-9|TRBD1|.|TRBJ1-4
TGTGCCAGCAGCTTAGCGTGGACAGGGGAGGAAAAACTGTTTTTT
CASSLAWTGEEKLFF
>14|TRBV28|.|.|TRBJ2-7
TGTGCCAGCAGTCCGCCGGTGGTCGCGGGCGAGCAGTACTTC
CASSPPVVAGEQYF
>15|TRBV3-1/TRBV3-2|.|.|TRBJ1-1
TGTGCCAGCAGCCAAATACCAGGGGCGAACACTGAAGCTTTCTTT
CASSQIPGANTEAFF
>16|TRBV7-2|TRBD1|.|TRBJ2-3
TGTGCCAGCAGCTCATCCGGGACAGAGAGGGCAGATACGCAGTATTTT
CASSSSGTERADTQYF
>15|TRBV28|TRBD1|.|TRBJ2-1
TGTGCCAGCAGTTCACAGGGGGCAGGTTACGATGAGCAGTTCTTC
CASSSQGAGYDEQFF
>14|TRBV6-5|TRBD1|.|TRBJ2-3
TGTGCCAGCAGCCCGGGACAGGGGGGGAATACGCAGTATTTT
CASSPGQGGNTQYF
>14|TRBV27|.|.|TRBJ1-1
TGTGCCAGCAGTTTATCACGGGAGAACACTGAAGCTTTCTTT
CASSLSRENTEAFF
>12|TRBV29-1|.|.|TRBJ1-4
TGCAGCGTCGTTTCAGATAATGAAAAACTGTTTTTT
CSVVSDNEKLFF
>16|TRBV28|TRBD2|.|TRBJ2-7
TGTGCCAGCAGTTCATTTATAGCGGGAGGCCGCGTCGAGCAGTACTTC
CASSSFIAGGRVEQYF
>16|TRBV11-3|.|.|TRBJ2-1
TGTGCCAGCAGCTTAGATGGAAGGCAGGGTCGCAATGAGCAGTTCTTC
CASSLDGRQGRNEQFF
>15|TRBV19|TRBD1|.|TRBJ1-5
TGTGCCAGTAGTAAGGGACAGGGAGGGACTCAGCCCCAGCATTTT
CASSKGQGGTQPQHF
>15|TRBV27|TRBD1|.|TRBJ1-1
TGTGCCCCCCAGGGGACAGGTTCCTCGAGGACTGAAGCTTTCTTT
CAPQGTGSSRTEAFF
>14|TRBV5-6|.|.|TRBJ1-6
TGTGCCAGCAGCGGCCGGACTCCTAATTCACCCCTCCACTTT
CASSGRTPNSPLHF
>15|TRBV5-5|TRBD1|.|TRBJ1-5
TGTGCCAGCAGTTCCGGGACAGACCTGGGGCAGCCCCAGCATTTT
CASSSGTDLGQPQHF
>13|TRBV6-1|.|.|TRBJ1-5
TGTGCCAGCAGTGAAGGCGTCGGTCAGCCCCAGCATTTT
CASSEGVGQPQHF
>16|TRBV7-2|.|.|TRBJ2-3
TGTGCCAGCAGCTTAGCAGCAGGAACAGTCACAGATACGCAGTATTTT
CASSLAAGTVTDTQYF
>13|TRBV28|.|.|TRBJ1-2
TGTGCCAGCACCAGGGAGGGTTCGAATGGCTACACCTTC
CASTREGSNGYTF
>14|TRBV21-1|.|.|TRBJ2-7
TGTGCCAGCAGCAAAGCAGGGGAAGGGGGCGAGCAGTACTTC
CASSKAGEGGEQYF
>22|TRBV3-1/TRBV3-2|TRBD2|.|TRBJ2-3
TGTGCCAGCAGCCAAGTTTATTTAACTAGCGGGAAGCAAGGGGCTTTCACAGATACGCAGTATTTT
CASSQVYLTSGKQGAFTDTQYF
>16|TRBV5-5|.|.|TRBJ1-6
TGTGCCAGCAGCTTGGGGGAGAGCTCCTATAATTCACCCCTCCACTTT
CASSLGESSYNSPLHF
>13|TRBV27|TRBD2|.|TRBJ2-1
TGTGCTAAGGAGCGGGAGGGTTCGAATGAGCAGTTCTTC
CAKEREGSNEQFF
>14|TRBV7-2|.|.|TRBJ2-5
TGTGCCAGCAGCTTACAGGGGAGGGAAGAGACCCAGTACTTC
CASSLQGREETQYF
>14|TRBV19|.|.|TRBJ2-3
TGTGCCAGTAGTCCTTACTCCGACAGAGATACGCAGTATTTT
CASSPYSDRDTQYF
>15|TRBV14|.|.|TRBJ1-1
TGTGCCAGCAGCCAATTCGGGATAAGGAACACTGAAGCTTTCTTT
CASSQFGIRNTEAFF
>14|TRBV6-6|.|.|TRBJ1-1
TGTGCCAGCACCCCCGAGAGCTTGAACACTGAAGCTTTCTTT
CASTPESLNTEAFF
>15|TRBV27|TRBD1|.|TRBJ2-1
TGTGCCAGCAGTTTCACAGGGGTGGGGGACAATGAGCAGTTCTTC
CASSFTGVGDNEQFF
>13|TRBV28|TRBD1|once|TRBJ1-2
TGTGCCAGCAGTGCGGGACAGAACTATGGCTACACCTTC
CASSAGQNYGYTF
>14|TRBV19|.|.|TRBJ2-3
TGTGCCAGTAGTATCCAGGGTCGGACAGATACGCAGTATTTT
CASSIQGRTDTQYF
>15|TRBV6-5|.|.|TRBJ1-3
TGTGCCAGCAGTACCTCCAGGGTGCGTGGAAACACCATATATTTT
CASSTSRVRGNTIYF
>15|TRBV5-1|TRBD2|.|TRBJ2-5
TGCGCCAGCAGCTCGGGGACTAACACCCAAGAGACCCAGTACTTC
CASSSGTNTQETQYF
>13|TRBV3-1/TRBV3-2|.|.|TRBJ1-2
TGTGCCAGCAGCCTCAGGGTACTGGGTGGCTACACCTTC
CASSLRVLGGYTF
>14|TRBV3-1/TRBV3-2|.|.|TRBJ2-7
TGTGCCAGCAGCCAATTGACTGGCCCCAACGAGCAGTACTTC
CASSQLTGPNEQYF